This TCR beta chain originates from a study of T-cell reconstitution after alpha-beta-depleted transplantation in children. Only a few counts were recorded for this clonotype. With 0 bases removed from V and 5 bases from J, the gap between germline ends came to 11 bases. The CDR3 loop spans 14 amino acids. Germline CDR1 and CDR2: SGHRS and YFSETQ. Construction of the TCRbeta library involved unique molecular identifiers. TCRdb redid the calling of the PCR reads with MiXCR, one entry per CDR3 protein. The profile shows 360,000 or so distinct CDR3 sequences, around 20% of them singletons. This TCR came from a human donor who donated a stem cell graft to a child with acute myeloid leukemia. The sequencing here drew on PBMCs from the stem cell graft donor, taken from the stem cell graft. V is TRBV5-1 and J is TRBJ2-5; the D is unclear. The CDR3 sequence: CASSLEVLEETQYF. The CDR3 nucleotides are TGCGCCAGCAGCTTGGAGGTCCTTGAGGAGACCCAGTACTTC.